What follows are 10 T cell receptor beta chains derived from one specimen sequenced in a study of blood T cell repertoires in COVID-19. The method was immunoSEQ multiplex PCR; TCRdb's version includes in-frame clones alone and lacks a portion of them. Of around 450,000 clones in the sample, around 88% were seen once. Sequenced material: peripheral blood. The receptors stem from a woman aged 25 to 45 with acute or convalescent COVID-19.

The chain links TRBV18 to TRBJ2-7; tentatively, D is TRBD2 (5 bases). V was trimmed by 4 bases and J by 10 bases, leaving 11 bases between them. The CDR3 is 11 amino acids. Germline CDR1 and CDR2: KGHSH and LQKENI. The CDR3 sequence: CASSRGGPQYF. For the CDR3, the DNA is TGTGCCAGCTCACGAGGCGGGCCCCAGTACTTC.

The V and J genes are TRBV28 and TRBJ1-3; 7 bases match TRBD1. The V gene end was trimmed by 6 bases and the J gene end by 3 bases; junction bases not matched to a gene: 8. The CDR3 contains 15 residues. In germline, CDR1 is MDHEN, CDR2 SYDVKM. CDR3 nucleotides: TGTGCCAGCAGGATGGGGACAGCGTTTGGAAACACCATATATTTT. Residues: CASRMGTAFGNTIYF. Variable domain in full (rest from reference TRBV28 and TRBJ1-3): DVKVTQSSRYLVKRTGEKVFLECVQDMDHENMFWYRQDPGLGLRLIYFSYDVKMKEKGDIPEGYSVSREKKERFSLILESASTNQTSMYLCASRMGTAFGNTIYFGEGSWLTVV.

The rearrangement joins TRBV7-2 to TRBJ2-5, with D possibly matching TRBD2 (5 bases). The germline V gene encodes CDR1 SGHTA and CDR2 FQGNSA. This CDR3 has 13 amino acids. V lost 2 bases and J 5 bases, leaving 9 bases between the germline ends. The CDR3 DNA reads TGTGCCAGCAGCTTAACGCGCGGGGAGACCCAGTACTTC. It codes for CASSLTRGETQYF.

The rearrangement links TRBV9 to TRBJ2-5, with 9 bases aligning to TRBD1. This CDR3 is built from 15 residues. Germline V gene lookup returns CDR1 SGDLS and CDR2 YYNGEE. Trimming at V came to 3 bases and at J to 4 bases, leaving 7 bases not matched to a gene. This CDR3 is CASSATGTGRETQYF. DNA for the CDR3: TGTGCCAGCAGCGCGACCGGGACAGGGAGAGAGACCCAGTACTTC.

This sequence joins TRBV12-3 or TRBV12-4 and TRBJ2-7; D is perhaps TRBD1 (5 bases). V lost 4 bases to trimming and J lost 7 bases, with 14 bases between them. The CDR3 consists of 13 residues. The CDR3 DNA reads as TGTGCCAGCAGTTGGGCAGGGCTGGGGGAGCAGTACTTC. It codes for CASSWAGLGEQYF.

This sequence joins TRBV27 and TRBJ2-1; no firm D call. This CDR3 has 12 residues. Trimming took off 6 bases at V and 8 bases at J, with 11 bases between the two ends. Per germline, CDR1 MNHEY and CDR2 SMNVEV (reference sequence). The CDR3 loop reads CASSSLYYEQFF. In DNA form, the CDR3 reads TGTGCCAGCAGCTCTCTTTACTATGAGCAGTTCTTC.

DNA for the CDR3: TGTGCCAGTAGCGAGTCCAGGGCTCGGAACACTGAAGCTTTCTTT. It translates to CASSESRARNTEAFF. The chain is built from TRBV19 and TRBJ1-1; a weak D match, TRBD1 (5 bases). Germline V CDR1 and CDR2: LNHDA, SQIVND (reference sequence). With 6 bases removed from V and 1 base from J, the gap between germline ends came to 15 bases. The CDR3 is 15 residues long.

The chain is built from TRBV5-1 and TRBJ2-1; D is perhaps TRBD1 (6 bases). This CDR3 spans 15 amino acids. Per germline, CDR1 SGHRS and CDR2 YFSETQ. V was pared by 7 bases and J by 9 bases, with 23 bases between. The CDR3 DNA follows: TGCGCCAGCCAACTTAACAGGGTATCGACGGGTGAGCAGTTCTTC. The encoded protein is CASQLNRVSTGEQFF.

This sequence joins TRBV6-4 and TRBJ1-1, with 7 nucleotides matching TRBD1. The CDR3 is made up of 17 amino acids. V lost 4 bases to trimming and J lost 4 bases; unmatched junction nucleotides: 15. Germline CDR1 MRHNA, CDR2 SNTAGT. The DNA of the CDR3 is TGTGCCAGCAGTGCTTCGCCTACAGGGGCGAGGCCCACTGAAGCTTTCTTT. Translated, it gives CASSASPTGARPTEAFF.

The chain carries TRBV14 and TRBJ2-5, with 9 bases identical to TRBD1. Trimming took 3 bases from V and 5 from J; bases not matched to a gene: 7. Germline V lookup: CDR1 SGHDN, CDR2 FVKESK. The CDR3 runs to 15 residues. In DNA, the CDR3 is TGTGCCAGCAGCCACGACAGGGGGTCATGGGAGACCCAGTACTTC. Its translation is CASSHDRGSWETQYF.